This T cell receptor (beta chain) was obtained from a study of glioma-infiltrating T cells. Using RNA template, CDR3s of TCR alpha and beta were amplified with iRepertoire arm-PCR. TCRdb reprocessed the multiplex PCR reads with MiXCR, giving one entry per CDR3 protein. The sample includes approximately 140,000 distinct CDR3 sequences, 24% of them seen just once. Trimming at V came to 10 bases and at J to 3 bases, leaving 12 bases not matched to a gene. Per germline, CDR1 SGHTA and CDR2 FQGTGA. The CDR3 is made up of 15 amino acids. Sequencing was done on a sample of glioma tissue, nonneoplastic brain tissue, or PBMCs (not recorded which). V gene TRBV7-3 combines with J gene TRBJ2-1, with 7 bases aligning to TRBD2. The sequence was obtained from a human donor with low-grade glioma or glioblastoma, undergoing nonglioma brain surgery, or in good health (not recorded which). The CDR3 loop reads CATSPWERGYNEQFF. In DNA, the CDR3 is TGTGCCACCTCCCCCTGGGAGCGGGGCTACAATGAGCAGTTCTTC.